Detailed here is one TCR beta chain. The germline CDR1 and CDR2 sequences are MNHEY and SVGAGI. This CDR3 has 14 residues. The ends were cut back, 0 bases at V and 8 bases at J, with 10 bases in the middle. The data originate from a study of cytomegalovirus exposure and HLA in healthy donors. With 60 Vbeta and 13 Jbeta primers, the PCR was carried out. Some clones are missing from TCRdb's copy, which holds only in-frame ones; the method was immunoSEQ multiplex PCR. The sample carries 35,000 to 55,000 clones, around 58% recorded once. The receptor was derived from a man in his fifties or sixties in good health and CMV-seropositive. The rearrangement joins TRBV6-5 to TRBJ1-4; D is perhaps TRBD1 (6 bases). Sequencing input: PBMCs. DNA of the CDR3: TGTGCCAGCAGTTACTCGACTCAGGGGGAAAAACTGTTTTTT. This codes for CASSYSTQGEKLFF.